This entry describes one TCR beta chain. As yet, its antigen is unknown. The data belong to a study of cytomegalovirus exposure and HLA in healthy donors. Turning to the study itself: In an earlier analysis, around 120 million unique TCR beta sequences were found from about 179 million T cells.

Study results and limitations: After further analysis at a later stage, 15,000 to 20,000 TCR beta sequences were associated with HLA alleles at 0.05 false discovery rate. Per a later analysis, HLA-associated TCR beta chains showed more clonal expansion than other, equally common TCR beta chains.

Trimming took off 0 bases at V and 5 bases at J, with 14 bases between the two ends. Germline assignment: CDR1 SGHDT and CDR2 YYEEEE. The CDR3 has 16 amino acids. 13 Jbeta primers and 60 Vbeta primers were used for the PCR. TCRdb's copy holds only in-frame clones and misses some; the assay was immunoSEQ multiplex PCR. The repertoire consists of around 200,000 clones, with about four fifths occurring once and the leading ten covering 4.5% to 7%. Material for sequencing was PBMCs. This clonotype was obtained from a man aged 35 to 55 in good health and CMV-seropositive. This rearrangement joins TRBV5-6 to TRBJ2-2; D may be TRBD2 (5 bases). For the CDR3, the DNA is TGTGCCAGCAGCTTGGGCGGCCGACTAAGGACCGGGGAGCTGTTTTTT. Protein product: CASSLGGRLRTGELFF.